This T cell receptor (beta chain) was documented in a study of OX40 agonist ivuxolimab in advanced cancers. The protocol was immunoSEQ multiplex PCR, while the TCRdb copy is restricted to in-frame clones and leaves out a portion. Of some 29,000 clones in the sample, 85% to 90% were seen once. The table lists this clone with a few counts. The sequence came from an adult with an advanced solid tumor such as melanoma, head and neck, liver or kidney cancer. The specimen was CD4+ or CD8+ T cells sorted from blood, collected in a trial of the OX40 agonist ivuxolimab.

CDR3 coding DNA: TGTGCCAGCACGAGGCATATGAACACTGAAGCTTTCTTT. It encodes CASTRHMNTEAFF. The chain combines TRBV2 with TRBJ1-1, with D unresolved. V was cut by 7 bases and J by 0 bases, with 9 bases left in between. The CDR3 covers 13 residues. Germline V gives CDR1 SNHLY, CDR2 FYNNEI.